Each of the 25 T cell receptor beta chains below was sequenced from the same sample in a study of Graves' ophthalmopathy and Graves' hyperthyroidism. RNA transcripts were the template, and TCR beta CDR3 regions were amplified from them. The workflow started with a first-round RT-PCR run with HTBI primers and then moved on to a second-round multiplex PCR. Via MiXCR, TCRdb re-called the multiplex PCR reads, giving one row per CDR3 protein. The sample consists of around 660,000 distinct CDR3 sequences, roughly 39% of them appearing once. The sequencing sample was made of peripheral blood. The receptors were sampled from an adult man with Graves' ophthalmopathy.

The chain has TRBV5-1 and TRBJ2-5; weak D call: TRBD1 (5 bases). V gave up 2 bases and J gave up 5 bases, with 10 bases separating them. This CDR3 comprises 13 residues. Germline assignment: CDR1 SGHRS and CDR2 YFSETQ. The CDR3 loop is CASSFVGRETQYF. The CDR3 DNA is TGCGCCAGCAGCTTCGTGGGGCGGGAGACCCAGTACTTC.

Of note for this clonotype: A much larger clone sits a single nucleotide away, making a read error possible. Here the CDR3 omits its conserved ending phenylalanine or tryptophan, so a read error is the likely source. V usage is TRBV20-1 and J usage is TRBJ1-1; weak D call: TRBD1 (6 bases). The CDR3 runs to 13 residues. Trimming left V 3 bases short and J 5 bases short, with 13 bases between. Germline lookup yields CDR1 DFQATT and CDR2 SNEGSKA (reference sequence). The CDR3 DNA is TGCAGTGCTAGGGCGCAGGGGAGGACTGAAGCTTTCCTT. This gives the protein CSARAQGRTEAFL.

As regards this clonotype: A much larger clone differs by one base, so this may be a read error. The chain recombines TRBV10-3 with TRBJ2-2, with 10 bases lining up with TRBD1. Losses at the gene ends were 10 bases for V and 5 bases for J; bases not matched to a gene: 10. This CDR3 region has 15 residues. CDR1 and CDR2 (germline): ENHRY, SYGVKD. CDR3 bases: TGTGCCAGCGCCGAAGGGACAGGGGATACCGGGGAGCTGTTTTTT. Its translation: CASAEGTGDTGELFF.

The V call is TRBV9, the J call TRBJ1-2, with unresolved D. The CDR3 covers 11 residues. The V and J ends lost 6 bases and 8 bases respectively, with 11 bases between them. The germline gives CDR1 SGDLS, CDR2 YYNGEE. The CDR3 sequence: CASTGSNGYTF. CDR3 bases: TGTGCCAGCACCGGGAGCAACGGCTACACCTTC.

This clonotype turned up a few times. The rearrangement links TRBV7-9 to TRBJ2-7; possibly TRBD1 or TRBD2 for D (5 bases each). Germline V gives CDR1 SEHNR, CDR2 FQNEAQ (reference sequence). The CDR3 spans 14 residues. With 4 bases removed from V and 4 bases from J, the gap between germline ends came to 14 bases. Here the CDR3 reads CASSSGTFVYEQYF. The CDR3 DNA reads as TGTGCCAGCAGCTCCGGGACCTTCGTTTACGAGCAGTACTTC.

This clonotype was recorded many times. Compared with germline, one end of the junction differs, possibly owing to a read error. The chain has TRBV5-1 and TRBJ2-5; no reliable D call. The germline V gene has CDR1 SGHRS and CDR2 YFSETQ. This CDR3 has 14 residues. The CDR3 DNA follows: TGTGCCAGCAGCTTAGTGGGTGGGTCAGAGACCCAGTACTTC. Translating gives CASSLVGGSETQYF.

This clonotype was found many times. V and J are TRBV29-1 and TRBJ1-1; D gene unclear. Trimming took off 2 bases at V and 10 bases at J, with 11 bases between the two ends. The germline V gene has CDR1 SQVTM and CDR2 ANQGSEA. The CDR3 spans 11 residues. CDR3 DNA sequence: TGCAGCGTTGAACAAGGTTTAGGAGCTTTCTTT. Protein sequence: CSVEQGLGAFF.

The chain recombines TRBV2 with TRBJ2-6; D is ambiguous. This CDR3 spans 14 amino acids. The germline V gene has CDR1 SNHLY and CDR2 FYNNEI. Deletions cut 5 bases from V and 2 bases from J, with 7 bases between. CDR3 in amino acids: CASSPRAGANVLTF. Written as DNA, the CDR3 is TGTGCCAGCAGTCCCCGGGCTGGGGCCAACGTCCTGACTTTC.

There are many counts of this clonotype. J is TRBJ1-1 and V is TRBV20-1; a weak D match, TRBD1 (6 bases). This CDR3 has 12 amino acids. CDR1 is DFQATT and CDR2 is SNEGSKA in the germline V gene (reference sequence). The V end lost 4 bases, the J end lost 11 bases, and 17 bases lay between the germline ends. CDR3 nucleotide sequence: TGCAGTGCTACGGACAGTCCCCGGTCGGCTTTCTTT. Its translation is CSATDSPRSAFF.

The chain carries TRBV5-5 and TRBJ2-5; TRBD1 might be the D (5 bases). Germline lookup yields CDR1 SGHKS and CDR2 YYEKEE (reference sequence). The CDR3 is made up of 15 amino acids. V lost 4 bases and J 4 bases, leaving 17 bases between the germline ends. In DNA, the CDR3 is TGTGCCAGCAGCCAAGTTGTTCAGGGAACAGAGACCCAGTACTTC. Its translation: CASSQVVQGTETQYF.

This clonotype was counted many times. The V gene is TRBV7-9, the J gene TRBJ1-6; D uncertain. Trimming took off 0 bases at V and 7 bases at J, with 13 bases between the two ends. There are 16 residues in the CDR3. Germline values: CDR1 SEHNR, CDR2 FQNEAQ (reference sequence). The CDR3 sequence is CASSLARMAGNSPLHF. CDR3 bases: TGTGCCAGCAGCTTAGCGCGAATGGCGGGAAATTCACCCCTCCACTTT.

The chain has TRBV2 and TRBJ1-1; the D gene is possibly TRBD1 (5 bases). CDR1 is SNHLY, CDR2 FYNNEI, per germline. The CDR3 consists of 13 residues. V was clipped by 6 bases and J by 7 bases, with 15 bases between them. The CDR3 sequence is CASSTGTSVEAFF. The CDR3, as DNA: TGTGCCAGCAGCACCGGGACGAGTGTTGAAGCTTTCTTT.

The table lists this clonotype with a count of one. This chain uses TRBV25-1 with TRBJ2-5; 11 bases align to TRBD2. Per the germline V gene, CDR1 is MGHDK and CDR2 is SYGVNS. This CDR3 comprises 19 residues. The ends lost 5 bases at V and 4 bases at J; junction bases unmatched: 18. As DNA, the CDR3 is TGTGCCAGCAGTTTACGCCTAGCGGGGGGTAATCGACCAAGAGAGACCCAGTACTTC. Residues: CASSLRLAGGNRPRETQYF.

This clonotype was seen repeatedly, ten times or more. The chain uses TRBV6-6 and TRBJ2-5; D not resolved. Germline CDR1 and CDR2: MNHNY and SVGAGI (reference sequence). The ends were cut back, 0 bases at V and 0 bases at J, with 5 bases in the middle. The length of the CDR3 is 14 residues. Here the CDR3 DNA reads TGTGCCAGCAGTTACTCGCAGAACCAAGAGACCCAGTACTTC. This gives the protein CASSYSQNQETQYF.

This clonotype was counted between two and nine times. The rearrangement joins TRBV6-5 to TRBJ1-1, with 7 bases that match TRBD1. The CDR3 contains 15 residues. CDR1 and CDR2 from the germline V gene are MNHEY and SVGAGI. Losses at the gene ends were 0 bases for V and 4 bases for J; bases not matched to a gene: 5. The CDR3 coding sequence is TGTGCCAGCAGTTACTCAGGGGGCTCGGCCACTGAAGCTTTCTTT. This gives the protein CASSYSGGSATEAFF.

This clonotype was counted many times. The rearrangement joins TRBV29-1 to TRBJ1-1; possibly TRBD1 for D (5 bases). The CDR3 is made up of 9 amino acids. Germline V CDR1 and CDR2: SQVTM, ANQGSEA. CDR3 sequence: CTTGIEAFF. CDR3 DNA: TGCACAACAGGCATTGAAGCTTTCTTT. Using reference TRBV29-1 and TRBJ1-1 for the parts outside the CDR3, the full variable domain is SAVISQKPSRDICQRGTSLTIQCQVDSQVTMMFWYRQQPGQSLTLIATANQGSEATYESGFVIDKFPISRPNLTFSTLTVSNMSPEDSSIYLCTTGIEAFFGQGTRLTVV.

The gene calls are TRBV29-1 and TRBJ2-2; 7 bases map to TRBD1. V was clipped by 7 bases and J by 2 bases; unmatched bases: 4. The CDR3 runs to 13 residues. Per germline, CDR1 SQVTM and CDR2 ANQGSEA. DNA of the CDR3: TGCAGCGCAGGACAGGTTAACACCGGGGAGCTGTTTTTT. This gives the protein CSAGQVNTGELFF.

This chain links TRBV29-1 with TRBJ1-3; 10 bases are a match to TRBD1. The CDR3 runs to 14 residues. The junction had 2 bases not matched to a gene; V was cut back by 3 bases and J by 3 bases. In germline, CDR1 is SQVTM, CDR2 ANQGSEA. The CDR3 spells CSVDGTGDGNTIYF. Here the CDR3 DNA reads TGCAGCGTTGACGGGACAGGGGATGGAAACACCATATATTTT.

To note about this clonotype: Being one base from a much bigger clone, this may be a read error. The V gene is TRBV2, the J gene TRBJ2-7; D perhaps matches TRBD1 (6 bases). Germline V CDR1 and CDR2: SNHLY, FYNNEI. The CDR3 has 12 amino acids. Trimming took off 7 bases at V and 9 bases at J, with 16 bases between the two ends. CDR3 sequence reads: CASKRDNNGQYF. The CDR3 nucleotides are TGTGCCAGCAAGAGGGACAATAACGGGCAGTACTTC.

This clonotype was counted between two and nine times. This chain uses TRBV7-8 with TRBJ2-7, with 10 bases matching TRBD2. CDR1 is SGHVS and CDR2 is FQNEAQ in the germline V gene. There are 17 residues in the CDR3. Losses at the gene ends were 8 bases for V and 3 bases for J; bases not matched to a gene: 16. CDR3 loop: CASSPGLRLAGNYEQYF. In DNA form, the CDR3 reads TGTGCCAGCTCACCGGGGTTACGACTAGCGGGTAACTACGAGCAGTACTTC. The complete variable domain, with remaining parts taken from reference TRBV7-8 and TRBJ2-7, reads GAGVSQSPRYKVAKRGQDVALRCDPISGHVSLFWYQQALGQGPEFLTYFQNEAQLDKSGLPSDRFFAERPEGSVSTLKIQRTQQEDSAVYLCASSPGLRLAGNYEQYFGPGTRLTVT.

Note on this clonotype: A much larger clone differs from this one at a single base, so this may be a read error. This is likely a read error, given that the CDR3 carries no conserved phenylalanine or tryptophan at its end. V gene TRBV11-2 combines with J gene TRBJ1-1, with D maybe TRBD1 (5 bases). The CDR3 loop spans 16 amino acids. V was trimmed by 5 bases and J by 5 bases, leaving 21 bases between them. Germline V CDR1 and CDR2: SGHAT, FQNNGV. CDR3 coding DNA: TGTGCCAGCAGCCGAGTCTCAGGGAGTGTAGGGACTGAAGCTTTCCTT. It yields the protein CASSRVSGSVGTEAFL.

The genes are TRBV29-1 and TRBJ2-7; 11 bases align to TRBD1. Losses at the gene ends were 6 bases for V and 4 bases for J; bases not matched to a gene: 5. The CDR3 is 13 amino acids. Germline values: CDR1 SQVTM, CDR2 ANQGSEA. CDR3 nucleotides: TGCAGCGTCGGGACAGGGGGGCTATACGAGCAGTACTTC. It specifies CSVGTGGLYEQYF.

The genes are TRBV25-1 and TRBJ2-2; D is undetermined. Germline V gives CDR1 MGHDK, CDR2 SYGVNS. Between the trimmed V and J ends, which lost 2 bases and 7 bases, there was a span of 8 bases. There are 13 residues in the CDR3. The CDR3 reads CASSEPPFGELFF. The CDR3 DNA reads TGTGCCAGCAGTGAACCCCCGTTCGGGGAGCTGTTTTTT.

Written as DNA, the CDR3 is TGTGCCAGCAGCTTAGAAAAGGGCGGGCCCTACGAGCAGTACTTC. This sequence encodes CASSLEKGGPYEQYF. The chain couples TRBV7-2 to TRBJ2-7, with a weak D call TRBD2 (5 bases). CDR1 and CDR2 from the germline V gene are SGHTA and FQGNSA. The CDR3 runs to 15 residues. V lost 1 base to trimming and J lost 2 bases, with 12 bases between them.

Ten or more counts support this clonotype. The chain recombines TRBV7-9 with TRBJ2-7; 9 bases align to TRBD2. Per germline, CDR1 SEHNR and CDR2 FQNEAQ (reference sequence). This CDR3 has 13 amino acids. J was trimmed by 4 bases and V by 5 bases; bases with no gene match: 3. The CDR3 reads CASSISGRYEQYF. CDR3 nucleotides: TGTGCCAGCAGCATTAGCGGGAGATACGAGCAGTACTTC. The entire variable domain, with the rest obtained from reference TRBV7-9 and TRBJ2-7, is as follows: DTGVSQNPRHKITKRGQNVTFRCDPISEHNRLYWYRQTLGQGPEFLTYFQNEAQLEKSRLLSDRFSAERPKGSFSTLEIQRTEQGDSAMYLCASSISGRYEQYFGPGTRLTVT.